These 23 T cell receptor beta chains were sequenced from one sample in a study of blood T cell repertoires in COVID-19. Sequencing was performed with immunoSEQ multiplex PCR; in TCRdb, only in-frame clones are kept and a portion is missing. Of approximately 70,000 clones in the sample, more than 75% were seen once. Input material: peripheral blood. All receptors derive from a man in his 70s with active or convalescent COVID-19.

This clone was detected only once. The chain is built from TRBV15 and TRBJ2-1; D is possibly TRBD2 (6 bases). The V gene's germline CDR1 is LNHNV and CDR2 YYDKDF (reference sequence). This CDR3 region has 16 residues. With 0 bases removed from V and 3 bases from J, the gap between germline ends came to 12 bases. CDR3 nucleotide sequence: TGTGCCACCAGCAGAGAGCCGCATAGCGGCTACAATGAGCAGTTCTTC. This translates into CATSREPHSGYNEQFF.

CDR3 in DNA: TGTGCCAGCAGCTTCACAGGGTTATTGAGTGAGCAGTTCTTC. It yields the protein CASSFTGLLSEQFF. This chain uses TRBV5-4 with TRBJ2-1, with a possible D match to TRBD1 (6 bases). The V end lost 2 bases, the J end lost 9 bases, and 15 bases lay between the germline ends. Germline V gene lookup returns CDR1 SGHNT and CDR2 YYREEE (reference sequence). There are 14 residues in the CDR3.

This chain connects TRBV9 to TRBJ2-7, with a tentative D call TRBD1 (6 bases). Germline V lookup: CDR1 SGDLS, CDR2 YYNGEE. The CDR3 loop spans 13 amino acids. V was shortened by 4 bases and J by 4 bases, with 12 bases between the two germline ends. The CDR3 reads CASSSGHGYEQYF. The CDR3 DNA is TGTGCCAGCAGCTCGGGACACGGTTACGAGCAGTACTTC. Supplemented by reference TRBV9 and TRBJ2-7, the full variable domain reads DSGVTQTPKHLITATGQRVTLRCSPRSGDLSVYWYQQSLDQGLQFLIQYYNGEERAKGNILERFSAQQFPDLHSELNLSSLELGDSALYFCASSSGHGYEQYFGPGTRLTVT.

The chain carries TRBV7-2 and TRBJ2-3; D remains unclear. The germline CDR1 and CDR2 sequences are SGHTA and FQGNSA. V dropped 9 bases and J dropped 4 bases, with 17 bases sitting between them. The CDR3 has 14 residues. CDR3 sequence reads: CASMRSSFADTQYF. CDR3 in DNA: TGTGCCAGTATGAGGTCTAGTTTCGCAGATACGCAGTATTTT.

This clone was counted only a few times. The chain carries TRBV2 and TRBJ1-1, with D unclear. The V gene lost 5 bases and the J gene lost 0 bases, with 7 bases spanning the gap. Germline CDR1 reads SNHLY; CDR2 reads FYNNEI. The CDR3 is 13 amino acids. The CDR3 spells CASSPTVNTEAFF. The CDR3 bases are TGTGCCAGCAGTCCAACAGTGAACACTGAAGCTTTCTTT. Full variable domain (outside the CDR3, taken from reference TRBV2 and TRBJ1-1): EPEVTQTPSHQVTQMGQEVILRCVPISNHLYFYWYRQILGQKVEFLVSFYNNEISEKSEIFDDQFSVERPDGSNFTLKIRSTKLEDSAMYFCASSPTVNTEAFFGQGTRLTVV.

As DNA, the CDR3 is TGTGCCTGGAGTGTACCCGGCAGGCCTAGCACAGATACGCAGTATTTT. Translated, it gives CAWSVPGRPSTDTQYF. V gene TRBV30 combines with J gene TRBJ2-3; no clear D gene. The V end lost 0 bases, the J end lost 0 bases, and 13 bases lay between the germline ends. The CDR3 is 16 amino acids. CDR1 is GTSNPN, CDR2 SVGIG, per germline (reference sequence).

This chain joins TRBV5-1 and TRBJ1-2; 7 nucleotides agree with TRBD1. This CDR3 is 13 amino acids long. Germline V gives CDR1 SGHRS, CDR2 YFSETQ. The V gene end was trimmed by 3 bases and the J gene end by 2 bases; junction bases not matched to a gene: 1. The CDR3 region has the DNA TGCGCCAGCAGCTCGGGACAGAACTATGGCTACACCTTC. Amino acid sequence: CASSSGQNYGYTF. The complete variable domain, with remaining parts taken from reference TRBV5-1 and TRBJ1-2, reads KAGVTQTPRYLIKTRGQQVTLSCSPISGHRSVSWYQQTPGQGLQFLFEYFSETQRNKGNFPGRFSGRQFSNSRSEMNVSTLELGDSALYLCASSSGQNYGYTFGSGTRLTVV.

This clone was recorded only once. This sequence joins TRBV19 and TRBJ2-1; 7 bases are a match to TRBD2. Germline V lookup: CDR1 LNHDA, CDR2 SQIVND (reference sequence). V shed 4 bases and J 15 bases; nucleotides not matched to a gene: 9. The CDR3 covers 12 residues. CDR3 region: CASSTTGTTPFF. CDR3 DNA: TGTGCCAGTAGTACGACCGGGACTACGCCGTTCTTC. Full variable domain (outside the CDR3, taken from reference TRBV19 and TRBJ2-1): DGGITQSPKYLFRKEGQNVTLSCEQNLNHDAMYWYRQDPGQGLRLIYYSQIVNDFQKGDIAEGYSVSREKKESFPLTVTSAQKNPTAFYLCASSTTGTTPFFGPGTRLTVL.

Written as DNA, the CDR3 is TGTGCCAGCAGCCAGGAAGGGACAGGGGACTTGAACACTGAAGCTTTCTTT. Protein: CASSQEGTGDLNTEAFF. V usage is TRBV3-1 (or the pseudogene TRBV3-2) and J usage is TRBJ1-1, with 10 bases identical to TRBD1. V was clipped by 3 bases and J by 0 bases; unmatched bases: 7. CDR3 length equals 17 residues. The germline V gene encodes CDR1 LGHDT and CDR2 YNNKEL (reference sequence).

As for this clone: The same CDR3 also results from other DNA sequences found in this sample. This CDR3 reads CASSSSYEQYF. The CDR3 DNA reads TGTGCCAGTAGCAGCTCCTACGAGCAGTACTTC. This chain links TRBV19 with TRBJ2-7; no reliable D call. The germline gives CDR1 LNHDA, CDR2 SQIVND (reference sequence). This CDR3 is 11 amino acids long. The germline V and J ends were trimmed by 6 bases and 0 bases, with 3 bases remaining between them. Using reference TRBV19 and TRBJ2-7 for the parts outside the CDR3, the full variable domain is DGGITQSPKYLFRKEGQNVTLSCEQNLNHDAMYWYRQDPGQGLRLIYYSQIVNDFQKGDIAEGYSVSREKKESFPLTVTSAQKNPTAFYLCASSSSYEQYFGPGTRLTVT.

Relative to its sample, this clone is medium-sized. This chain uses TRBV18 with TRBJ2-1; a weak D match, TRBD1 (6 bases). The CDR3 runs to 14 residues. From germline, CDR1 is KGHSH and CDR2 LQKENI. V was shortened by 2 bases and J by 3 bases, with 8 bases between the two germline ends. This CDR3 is CASSPTGFYNEQFF. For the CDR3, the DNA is TGTGCCAGCTCACCAACAGGGTTCTACAATGAGCAGTTCTTC.

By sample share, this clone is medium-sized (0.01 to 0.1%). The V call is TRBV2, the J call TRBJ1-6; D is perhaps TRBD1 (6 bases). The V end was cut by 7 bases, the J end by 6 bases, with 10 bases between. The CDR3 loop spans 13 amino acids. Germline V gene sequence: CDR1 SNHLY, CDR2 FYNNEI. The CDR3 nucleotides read TGTGCCAGCATACGGACAGTTAATTCACCCCTCCACTTT. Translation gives CASIRTVNSPLHF.

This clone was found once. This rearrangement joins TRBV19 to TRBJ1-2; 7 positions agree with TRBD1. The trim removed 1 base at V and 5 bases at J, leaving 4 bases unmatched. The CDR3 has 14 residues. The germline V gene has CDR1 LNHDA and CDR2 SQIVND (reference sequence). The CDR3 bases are TGTGCCAGTAGTATAGGAGGGACAGATTATGGCTACACCTTC. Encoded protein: CASSIGGTDYGYTF.

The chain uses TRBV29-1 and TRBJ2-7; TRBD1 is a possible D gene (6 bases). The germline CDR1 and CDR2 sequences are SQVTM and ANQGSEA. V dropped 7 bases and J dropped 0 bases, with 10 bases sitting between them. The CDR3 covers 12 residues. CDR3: CSAGHNSYEQYF. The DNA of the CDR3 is TGCAGCGCGGGACATAACTCCTACGAGCAGTACTTC.

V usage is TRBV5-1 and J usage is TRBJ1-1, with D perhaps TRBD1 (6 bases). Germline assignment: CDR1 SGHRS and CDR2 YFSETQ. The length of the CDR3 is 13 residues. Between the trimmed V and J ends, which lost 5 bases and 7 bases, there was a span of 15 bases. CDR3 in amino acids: CASSPWADSEAFF. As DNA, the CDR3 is TGCGCCAGCAGTCCCTGGGCGGACAGTGAAGCTTTCTTT.

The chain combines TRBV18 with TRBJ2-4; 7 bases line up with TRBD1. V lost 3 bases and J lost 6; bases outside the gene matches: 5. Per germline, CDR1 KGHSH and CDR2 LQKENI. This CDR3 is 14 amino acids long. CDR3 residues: CASSPRDSRNIQYF. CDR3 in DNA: TGTGCCAGCTCACCTAGGGACAGTAGAAACATTCAGTACTTC.

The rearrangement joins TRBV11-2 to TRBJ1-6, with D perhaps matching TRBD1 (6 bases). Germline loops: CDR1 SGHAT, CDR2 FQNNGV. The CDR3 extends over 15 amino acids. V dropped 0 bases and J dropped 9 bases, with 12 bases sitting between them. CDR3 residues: CASSLEGGAFSPLHF. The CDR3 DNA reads TGTGCCAGCAGCTTAGAAGGGGGGGCTTTTTCACCCCTCCACTTT.

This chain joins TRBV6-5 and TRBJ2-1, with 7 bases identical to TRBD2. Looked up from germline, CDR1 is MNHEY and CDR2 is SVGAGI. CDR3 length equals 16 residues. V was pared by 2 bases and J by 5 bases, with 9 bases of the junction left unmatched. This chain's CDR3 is CASSYTAGTKHNEQFF. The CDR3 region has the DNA TGTGCCAGCAGTTACACCGCCGGGACTAAACACAATGAGCAGTTCTTC.

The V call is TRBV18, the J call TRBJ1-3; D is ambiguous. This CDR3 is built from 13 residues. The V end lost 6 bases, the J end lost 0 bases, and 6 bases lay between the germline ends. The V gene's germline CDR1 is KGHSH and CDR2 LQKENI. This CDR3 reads CASSSSSGNTIYF. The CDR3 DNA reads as TGTGCCAGCTCCTCCAGCTCTGGAAACACCATATATTTT.

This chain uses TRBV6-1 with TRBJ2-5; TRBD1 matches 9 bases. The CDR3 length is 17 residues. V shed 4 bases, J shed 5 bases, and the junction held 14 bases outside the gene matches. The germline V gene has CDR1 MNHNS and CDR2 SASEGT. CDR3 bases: TGTGCCAGCAGTGTTCTACAGGGGGCGGGGTTTGCGGAGACCCAGTACTTC. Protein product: CASSVLQGAGFAETQYF.

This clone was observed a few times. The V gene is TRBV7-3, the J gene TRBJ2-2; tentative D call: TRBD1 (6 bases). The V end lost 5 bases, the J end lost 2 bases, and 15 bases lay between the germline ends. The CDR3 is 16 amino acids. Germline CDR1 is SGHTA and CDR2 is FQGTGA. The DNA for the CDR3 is TGTGCCAGCAGCCACTCCCAGGGGACCAACACCGGGGAGCTGTTTTTT. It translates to CASSHSQGTNTGELFF.

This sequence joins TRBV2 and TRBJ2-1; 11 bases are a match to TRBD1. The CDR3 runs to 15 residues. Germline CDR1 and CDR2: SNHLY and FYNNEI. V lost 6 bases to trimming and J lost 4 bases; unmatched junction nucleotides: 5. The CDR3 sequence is CASRSGQGAYNEQFF. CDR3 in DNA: TGTGCCAGCAGGTCAGGACAGGGGGCATACAATGAGCAGTTCTTC.

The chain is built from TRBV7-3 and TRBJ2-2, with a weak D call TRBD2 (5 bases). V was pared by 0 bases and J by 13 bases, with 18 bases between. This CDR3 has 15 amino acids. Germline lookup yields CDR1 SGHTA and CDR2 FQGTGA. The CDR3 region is CASSLTSLAVSGLFF. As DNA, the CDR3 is TGTGCCAGCAGCTTAACGTCGCTAGCTGTGAGCGGGCTGTTTTTT.